Listed below are T cell receptor beta chains from one sample, sequenced in a study of blood T cells in healthy people across ages. TCRdb itself ran the 5' RACE reads through MiXCR, one entry per CDR3 protein. Of about 1.8 million distinct CDR3 sequences listed, roughly 50% are singletons. The sequencing sample was made of blood. Source of these receptors: a woman between 35 and 50 years old in good health. Both conserved end residues are part of each CDR3. A D gene is named only where the DNA matches it firmly. Size is omitted from some rows. Given values are once, few, many or a class for expanded clones.

v_call	j_call	d_call	clone_size	cdr3_nt	cdr3_aa
TRBV7-9	TRBJ1-2	.	.	TGTGCCAGCAGCCCGAGCGGGGGTGAGGGATACGGCTACACCTTC	CASSPSGGEGYGYTF
TRBV15	TRBJ2-7	.	.	TGTGCCACCAGCTTAGGACCGGGCTACAATGAGCAGTACTTC	CATSLGPGYNEQYF
TRBV27	TRBJ1-6	.	.	TGTGCCAGCAGTTTCCGTGGGGGCTTGTATAATTCACCCCTCCACTTT	CASSFRGGLYNSPLHF
TRBV25-1	TRBJ1-4	TRBD1	few	TGTGCCAGCCGGACAGGGGGCGGTGAAAAACTGTTTTTT	CASRTGGGEKLFF
TRBV7-2	TRBJ2-3	.	.	TGTGCCAGCAGCGTAGCACATCAAATTGATACGCAGTATTTT	CASSVAHQIDTQYF
TRBV7-9	TRBJ2-3	TRBD1	few	TGTGCCAGCAGCCAGAAACCGACAGGGTGGACAGATACGCAGTATTTT	CASSQKPTGWTDTQYF
TRBV20-1	TRBJ1-2	TRBD1	.	TGCAGTGCTAGCCAGGGGGCTAGCTATGGCTACACCTTC	CSASQGASYGYTF
TRBV27	TRBJ2-7	TRBD1	.	TGTGCCAGCAGTCTACGGGGACAGACCTTCACCTACGAGCAGTACTTC	CASSLRGQTFTYEQYF
TRBV15	TRBJ1-2	.	.	TGTGCCACCAGCAGAGATCGGGACTCTTGGGGCTACACCTTC	CATSRDRDSWGYTF
TRBV12-5	TRBJ2-1	.	few	TGTGCTAGTGCCACATCGGCGGGGAACTCCTACAATGAGCAGTTCTTC	CASATSAGNSYNEQFF
TRBV4-3	TRBJ1-2	.	.	TGCGCCAGCAGCTCCCGGGCGGGCCTACAGGGAAACTATGGCTACACCTTC	CASSSRAGLQGNYGYTF
TRBV5-1	TRBJ1-1	TRBD1	.	TGCGCCAGCAGCCCCGACAGGGGGCTCTTGGAGACTGAAGCTTTCTTT	CASSPDRGLLETEAFF
TRBV5-1	TRBJ1-2	TRBD1	few	TGCGCCAGCAGCCCACAGGGGATGAGCTATGGCTACACCTTC	CASSPQGMSYGYTF
TRBV4-1	TRBJ1-1	.	.	TGCGCCAGCAGCCGGGGTGGGGGAGCTTTCTTT	CASSRGGGAFF
TRBV7-6	TRBJ2-1	TRBD1	.	TGTGCCAGCAGCTTAGGGGGGACAGCAAAGTTAAATGAGCAGTTCTTC	CASSLGGTAKLNEQFF
TRBV7-3	TRBJ2-5	.	.	TGTGCCAGCAGCCCAAGTGGGGGAAAAGAGACCCAGTACTTC	CASSPSGGKETQYF
TRBV20-1	TRBJ2-1	.	.	TGCAGTGCCATAACCTCCGGGACGGTAATCGGTGAGCAGTTCTTC	CSAITSGTVIGEQFF
TRBV7-2	TRBJ2-3	TRBD2	few	TGTGCCAGCAGCTTAGGGACTAGCGGGGGCCCTTACACAGATACGCAGTATTTT	CASSLGTSGGPYTDTQYF
TRBV9	TRBJ2-5	.	few	TGTGCCAGCAGGAAGACGGGGGAAGAGACCCAGTACTTC	CASRKTGEETQYF
TRBV3-1	TRBJ1-2	.	few	TGTGCCAGCAGCACCCGACAGGACGGTGGCTACACCTTC	CASSTRQDGGYTF
TRBV7-9	TRBJ1-2	.	.	TGTGCCAGCAGCTTAGGAGGGACCACAATCGGATACACCTTC	CASSLGGTTIGYTF
TRBV5-4	TRBJ1-2	.	.	TGTGCCAGCAGCTGGACAGAAACCTATGGCTACACCTTC	CASSWTETYGYTF
TRBV7-7	TRBJ2-5	.	.	TGTGCTAGCAGCTGGGGGGGCCTGGGGACCCAGTACTTC	CASSWGGLGTQYF
TRBV2	TRBJ2-1	TRBD1	.	TGTGCCAGCAGCCATACCGGACAGGCGAGCTCCTACAATGAGCAGTTCTTC	CASSHTGQASSYNEQFF
TRBV5-6	TRBJ2-1	.	.	TGTGCCAGCAGCTTAACAAACGTGGAGGGTGAGCAGTTCTTC	CASSLTNVEGEQFF
TRBV6-5	TRBJ1-5	.	few	TGTGCCAGCCGGGGCAACAATCAGCCCCAGCATTTT	CASRGNNQPQHF
TRBV2	TRBJ1-2	.	once	TGTGCCAGCAGATTCGAGGGCGGCTATGGCTACACCTTC	CASRFEGGYGYTF
TRBV9	TRBJ2-7	.	few	TGTGCCAGCAGCGTAGCGGAGCCCCGGGGGAAGCAGTACTTC	CASSVAEPRGKQYF
TRBV7-8	TRBJ1-3	.	.	TGTGCCAGCAGTCCTCGCGCATACAAGCAAGCTGGAAACACCATATATTTT	CASSPRAYKQAGNTIYF
TRBV27	TRBJ2-2	.	.	TGTGCCAGCAGAAAGAACACCGGGGAGCTGTTTTTT	CASRKNTGELFF
TRBV10-1	TRBJ2-4	TRBD1	few	TGCGCCAGCAGTTGGGACAGCCAAAACATTCAGTACTTC	CASSWDSQNIQYF
TRBV4-2	TRBJ2-1	TRBD2	.	TGTGCCAGCAGCCAAGATGCAGCGGGGGGCCAATACAATGAGCAGTTCTTC	CASSQDAAGGQYNEQFF
TRBV15	TRBJ2-5	.	.	TGTGCCACCGGACGGGTGTTGGATGAGCAGTACTTC	CATGRVLDEQYF
TRBV5-1	TRBJ2-3	.	.	TGCGCCAGCAGCTTGGTGGTCGGGTCATACACAGATACGCAGTATTTT	CASSLVVGSYTDTQYF
TRBV7-2	TRBJ2-3	.	.	TGTGCCAGCAGCTTAGGGGCCGTTCGTACGCAGTATTTT	CASSLGAVRTQYF
TRBV9	TRBJ2-3	.	.	TGTGCCAGCAGCGTAGTCGGCGGGGCGGTAGGAGATACGCAGTATTTT	CASSVVGGAVGDTQYF
TRBV4-1	TRBJ2-5	.	.	TGCGCCAGCAGCCAAGTCAATGGCGTAGAGACCCAGTACTTC	CASSQVNGVETQYF
TRBV11-2	TRBJ1-4	.	.	TGTGCCAGCAGCTTAGTAGGTTTTGAAAAACTGTTTTTT	CASSLVGFEKLFF